The rows below give T cell receptor beta chains drawn from one sample of a study of T-cell reconstitution after alpha-beta-depleted transplantation in children. A single record per CDR3 protein comes from TCRdb applying MiXCR to the PCR reads. The sample has fewer than 250,000 distinct CDR3 sequences; around 7.8% are singletons. The material sequenced was PBMCs, mostly from graft donor cells, taken 180 days after TCRalphabeta/CD19-depleted stem cell transplant. These receptors were obtained from a male patient younger than 18 who had a stem cell transplant for acute lymphoblastic leukemia, so the T cells may come from the graft donor. Both conserved end residues are trimmed from each CDR3. The order of the fields is D gene, clone size, J gene, V gene, CDR3 protein. A D gene is named only where the DNA matches it firmly. The listing skips clone size in some rows; elsewhere it reads once, few, many or a size class.

>NA|many|TRBJ2-2|TRBV5-6
ASSFRGLLTGELF
>NA|many|TRBJ2-7|TRBV4-2
ASSQKDGYEQY
>NA|many|TRBJ2-7|TRBV7-6
ASSLDRNSYEQY
>TRBD1|many|TRBJ2-5|TRBV12-3/TRBV12-4
ASIPGQGRRGETQY
>TRBD1|many|TRBJ2-1|TRBV6-1
ASSGDGTANNEQF
>NA|many|TRBJ1-1|TRBV28
ASNLGPPNAEAF
>NA|many|TRBJ2-1|TRBV7-3
ASSTGTTNEQF
>NA|many|TRBJ2-6|TRBV12-3/TRBV12-4
ASSFHSGANVLT
>NA|NA|TRBJ1-2|TRBV7-9
ASSTHGSTGSSGYT
>NA|many|TRBJ1-1|TRBV29-1
SVETPTEAF
>TRBD1|many|TRBJ1-5|TRBV5-1
ASSLDRDRDQIRSNQPQH
>NA|many|TRBJ2-2|TRBV12-3/TRBV12-4
ASSLDWNTGELF
>NA|many|TRBJ1-1|TRBV5-1
ASSLAWGNTEAF
>NA|many|TRBJ2-5|TRBV4-3
ASSQDWSGEETQY
>NA|many|TRBJ2-7|TRBV18
ASSPGVGPAYEQY
>NA|many|TRBJ2-5|TRBV6-5
ASALVWETQY
>TRBD2|many|TRBJ2-1|TRBV28
ASSSLWGRAYNEQF
>TRBD1|many|TRBJ1-5|TRBV4-1
ASSQGLQGRVLGGNQPQH
>TRBD1|many|TRBJ1-1|TRBV10-3
AIDRANTEAF
>NA|many|TRBJ2-5|TRBV20-1
SALRGLLQETQY
>NA|NA|TRBJ2-3|TRBV5-1
ASSLGGDHADTQY
>NA|many|TRBJ2-3|TRBV6-6
ASSYYQGGAQY
>NA|many|TRBJ2-5|TRBV28
ASSLPGTQEAQY
>NA|many|TRBJ1-1|TRBV20-1
SAPGPNTEAF
>NA|many|TRBJ2-7|TRBV5-5
ASSLKGEQY
>NA|many|TRBJ2-2|TRBV20-1
SARIGLTGELF
>NA|NA|TRBJ1-5|TRBV5-6
ASSSWQFGGHNQPQH
>TRBD1|many|TRBJ2-3|TRBV2
ASSPLPRTGTGGDTQY
>NA|many|TRBJ2-2|TRBV7-6
ASSLVLSGGELF
>NA|many|TRBJ1-1|TRBV6-5
ASSYTKWTALWTEAF
>NA|many|TRBJ2-2|TRBV6-1
ASPANTGELF
>TRBD2|many|TRBJ2-7|TRBV2
ASSDLLAGVYEQY
>NA|many|TRBJ2-3|TRBV28
ASSSRTDPDTQY
>TRBD1|many|TRBJ1-5|TRBV12-3/TRBV12-4
ASSLGQGSRSNQPQH
>TRBD2|many|TRBJ2-1|TRBV20-1
SAGRLAGIYNEQF
>NA|many|TRBJ2-1|TRBV7-8
ASSLEWDYNEQF
>TRBD1|many|TRBJ2-7|TRBV2
ASQGAYEQY
>NA|many|TRBJ1-1|TRBV6-5
ASSYSTGSRTEAF
>NA|NA|TRBJ2-7|TRBV3-1
ASCPHPSLASYEQY
>NA|NA|TRBJ2-1|TRBV14
DSQGWSSYNEQF
>TRBD1|many|TRBJ2-2|TRBV24-1
ATKGASGTGELF